This T cell receptor beta chain was profiled in a study of cytomegalovirus exposure and HLA in healthy donors. The trim removed 8 bases at V and 3 bases at J, leaving 6 bases unmatched. Looked up from germline, CDR1 is SNHLY and CDR2 is FYNNEI. The CDR3 sequence is 13 residues long. Comment on this clone: The antigen remains undetermined.

Sequenced by immunoSEQ multiplex PCR; TCRdb stores in-frame clones only, minus some. This table holds more than 95,000 clones, about 93% found once. Findings of the study overall: The study put under 200 TCR beta chains on its list as cytomegalovirus-associated. In vitro work confirmed that a few CMV-associated chains recognize CMV antigens. The majority of TCR sequences were rare, yet some public TCRs appeared in many donors. It was reported that the classifier diagnosed cytomegalovirus status with high specificity and sensitivity in both the original and validation cohorts.

Material: PBMCs. The chain joins TRBV2 to TRBJ2-5; the match to TRBD1 covers 7 bases. This sequence originates from a woman between 18 and 29 years old in good health and CMV-seronegative. In DNA, the CDR3 is TGTGCCAGCGGGCGACAGGGTGAAGAGACCCAGTACTTC. Translating it yields CASGRQGEETQYF.